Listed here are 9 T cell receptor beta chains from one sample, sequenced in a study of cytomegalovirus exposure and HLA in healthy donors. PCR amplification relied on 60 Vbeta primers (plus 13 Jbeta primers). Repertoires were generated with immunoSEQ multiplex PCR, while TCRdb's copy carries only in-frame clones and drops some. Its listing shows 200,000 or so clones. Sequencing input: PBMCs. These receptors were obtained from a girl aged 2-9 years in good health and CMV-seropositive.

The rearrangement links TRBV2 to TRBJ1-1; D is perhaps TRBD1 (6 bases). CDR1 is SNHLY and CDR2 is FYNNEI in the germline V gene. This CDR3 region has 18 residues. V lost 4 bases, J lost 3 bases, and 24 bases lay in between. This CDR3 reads CASSAPSGGVGIDTEAFF. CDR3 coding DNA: TGTGCCAGCAGTGCACCCTCGGGGGGCGTGGGGATTGACACTGAAGCTTTCTTT.

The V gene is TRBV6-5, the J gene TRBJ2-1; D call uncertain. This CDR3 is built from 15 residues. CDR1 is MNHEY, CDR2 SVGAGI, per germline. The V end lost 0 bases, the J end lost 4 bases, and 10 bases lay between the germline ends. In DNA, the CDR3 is TGTGCCAGCAGTTACTCACCCAGTGTTTACAATGAGCAGTTCTTC. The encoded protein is CASSYSPSVYNEQFF.

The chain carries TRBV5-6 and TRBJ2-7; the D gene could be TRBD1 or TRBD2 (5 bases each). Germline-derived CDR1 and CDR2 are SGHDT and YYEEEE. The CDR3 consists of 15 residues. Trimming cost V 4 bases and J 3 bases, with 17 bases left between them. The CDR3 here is CASSLGTRGIYEQYF. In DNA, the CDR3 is TGTGCCAGCAGCCTGGGGACCCGGGGAATCTACGAGCAGTACTTC.

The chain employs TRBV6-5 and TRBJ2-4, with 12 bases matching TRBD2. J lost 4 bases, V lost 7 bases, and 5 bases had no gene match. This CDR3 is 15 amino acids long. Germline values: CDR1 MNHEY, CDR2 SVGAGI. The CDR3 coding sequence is TGTGCCAGCATCAGCCTAGCGGGAGGGAAAAACATTCAGTACTTC. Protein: CASISLAGGKNIQYF.

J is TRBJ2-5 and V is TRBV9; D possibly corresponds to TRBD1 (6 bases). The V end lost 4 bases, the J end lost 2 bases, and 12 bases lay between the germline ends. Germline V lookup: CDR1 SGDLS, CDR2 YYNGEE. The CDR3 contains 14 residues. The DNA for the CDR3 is TGTGCCAGCAGCATTGACGGACAGCAAGAGACCCAGTACTTC. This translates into CASSIDGQQETQYF.

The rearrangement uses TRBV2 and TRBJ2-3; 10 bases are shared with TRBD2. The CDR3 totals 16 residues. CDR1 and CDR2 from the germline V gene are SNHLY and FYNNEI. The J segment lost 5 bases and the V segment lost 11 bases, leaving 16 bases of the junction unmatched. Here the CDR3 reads CASLPRGLAVKDTQYF. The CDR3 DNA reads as TGTGCCTCACTTCCCCGAGGACTAGCGGTTAAAGATACGCAGTATTTT.

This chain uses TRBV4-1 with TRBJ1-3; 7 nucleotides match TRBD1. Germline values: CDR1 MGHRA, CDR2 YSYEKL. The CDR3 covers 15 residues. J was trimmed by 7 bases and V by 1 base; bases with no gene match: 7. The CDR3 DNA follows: TGCGCCAGCAGCCAAGGGACAGGAGCGTTGAACACCATATATTTT. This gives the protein CASSQGTGALNTIYF.

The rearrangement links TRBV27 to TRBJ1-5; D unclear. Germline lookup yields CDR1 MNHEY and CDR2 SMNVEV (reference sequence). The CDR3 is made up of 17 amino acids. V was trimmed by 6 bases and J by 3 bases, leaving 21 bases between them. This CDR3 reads CASSPHQVQVNNQPQHF. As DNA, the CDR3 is TGTGCCAGCAGCCCCCATCAGGTTCAGGTGAACAATCAGCCCCAGCATTTT.

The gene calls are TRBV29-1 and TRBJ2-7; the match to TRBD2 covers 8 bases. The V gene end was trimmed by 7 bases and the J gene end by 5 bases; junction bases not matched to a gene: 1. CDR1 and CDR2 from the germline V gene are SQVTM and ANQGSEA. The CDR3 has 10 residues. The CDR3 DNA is TGCAGCGCCGGGGGGGACGAGCAGTACTTC. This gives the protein CSAGGDEQYF.